One and the same sample provided the 27 T cell receptor beta chains below, sequenced in a study of shared clonotypes between healthy human individuals. Method: immunoSEQ multiplex PCR; TCRdb's copy keeps in-frame clones and lacks some. The sample consists of about 2.4 million clones, approximately 93% of them appearing once. The material sequenced was naive CD4+ T cells from PBMCs. The sample's subset: CD45RA+ positively selected. The source is a young man in good health. Some clones in this sample may be carry-over from other donors' samples.

This chain uses TRBV28 with TRBJ2-2; D is perhaps TRBD1 or TRBD2 (5 bases each). CDR3 length: 13 residues. Trimming pared 1 base from V and 11 bases from J, leaving 11 bases between. CDR1 MDHEN and CDR2 SYDVKM come from the germline V gene. CDR3 amino acids: CASSLSGRDELFF. As DNA, the CDR3 is TGTGCCAGCAGTTTATCTGGCAGGGACGAGCTGTTTTTT. Looking up the rest from reference TRBV28 and TRBJ2-2 gives the full variable domain: DVKVTQSSRYLVKRTGEKVFLECVQDMDHENMFWYRQDPGLGLRLIYFSYDVKMKEKGDIPEGYSVSREKKERFSLILESASTNQTSMYLCASSLSGRDELFFGEGSRLTVL.

About this clone itself: Other DNA sequences of this sample code for an identical CDR3. This rearrangement joins TRBV28 to TRBJ2-2; 7 bases are shared with TRBD2. V lost 5 bases to trimming and J lost 0 bases; unmatched junction nucleotides: 6. The germline gives CDR1 MDHEN, CDR2 SYDVKM. There are 16 residues in the CDR3. CDR3: CASSLGLAANTGELFF. Here the CDR3 DNA reads TGTGCCAGCAGTCTGGGGCTAGCGGCGAACACCGGGGAGCTGTTTTTT.

The V gene is TRBV7-2, the J gene TRBJ1-1, with D uncertain. The CDR3 is made up of 14 amino acids. CDR1 is SGHTA, CDR2 FQGNSA, per germline. V lost 2 bases and J lost 3, with 10 bases in between. CDR3 DNA: TGTGCCAGCAGCTTATTACAGCTAGACACTGAAGCTTTCTTT. This translates into CASSLLQLDTEAFF.

V usage is TRBV11-2 and J usage is TRBJ2-2, with D unclear. Germline lookup yields CDR1 SGHAT and CDR2 FQNNGV. V was pared by 4 bases and J by 5 bases, with 8 bases between. CDR3 length equals 13 residues. This CDR3 is CASSSPRTGELFF. The CDR3 DNA reads TGTGCCAGCAGCTCCCCCAGAACCGGGGAGCTGTTTTTT.

This clone appeared a few times. V is TRBV4-2 and J is TRBJ1-5; D is perhaps TRBD1 (5 bases). The V end was cut by 0 bases, the J end by 7 bases, with 10 bases between. The germline CDR1 and CDR2 sequences are LGHNA and YNFKEQ. This CDR3 spans 14 amino acids. The CDR3 reads CASSQERGDQPQHF. CDR3 coding DNA: TGTGCCAGCAGCCAAGAGCGGGGGGACCAGCCCCAGCATTTT.

This clone was seen once. The chain couples TRBV7-9 to TRBJ2-3, with 9 bases that match TRBD1. Germline CDR1 is SEHNR and CDR2 is FQNEAQ (reference sequence). Trimming took 5 bases from V and 3 from J; bases not matched to a gene: 9. The CDR3 has 16 residues. The CDR3 region is CASSARGDRVTDTQYF. The CDR3 DNA reads as TGTGCCAGCAGCGCAAGAGGGGACAGGGTTACAGATACGCAGTATTTT.

The gene calls are TRBV6-1 and TRBJ2-5, with TRBD2 as a possible D gene (7 bases). Near its end, the DNA agrees better with TRBJ2-7, so the J call may be wrong. The CDR3 extends over 15 amino acids. The germline V gene encodes CDR1 MNHNS and CDR2 SASEGT. The CDR3 loop is CASSAQGGESYEQYF. The CDR3 nucleotides are TGTGCCAGCAGTGCTCAAGGGGGGGAAAGCTACGAGCAGTACTTC.

This clone was seen a handful of times. The chain has TRBV7-6 and TRBJ2-3; D not certain. V was pared by 2 bases and J by 8 bases, with 11 bases between. The V gene's germline CDR1 is SGHVS and CDR2 FNYEAQ. The CDR3 is 13 residues long. The CDR3 DNA follows: TGTGCCAGCAGCTTATGGGCCTGGGGTACGCAGTATTTT. This gives the protein CASSLWAWGTQYF.

The chain combines TRBV7-2 with TRBJ1-5, with 8 positions matching TRBD1. With V trimmed by 6 bases and J by 1 base, 5 bases remained unmatched. The CDR3 consists of 15 residues. Germline V lookup: CDR1 SGHTA, CDR2 FQGNSA. CDR3 bases: TGTGCCAGCAGGGAAGACAGGGGAAGCAATCAGCCCCAGCATTTT. Its protein product is CASREDRGSNQPQHF.

The rearrangement joins TRBV5-8 to TRBJ1-5; no reliable D call. V lost 0 bases, J lost 2 bases, and 9 bases lay in between. This CDR3 has 15 residues. Per the germline V gene, CDR1 is SGHTS and CDR2 is YDEGEE. The CDR3 nucleotides read TGTGCCAGCAGCTTGGAGGAGATCGGCAATCAGCCCCAGCATTTT. It specifies CASSLEEIGNQPQHF.

The chain uses TRBV5-8 and TRBJ2-1; a weak D match, TRBD1 (5 bases). Germline V gene lookup returns CDR1 SGHTS and CDR2 YDEGEE. The V end was cut by 4 bases, the J end by 14 bases, with 16 bases between. The CDR3 contains 12 residues. The CDR3 is CASSLARGREFF. CDR3 bases: TGTGCCAGCAGCCTGGCAAGGGGCCGGGAGTTCTTC.

The CDR3 DNA reads TGCAGCGTTGAGGCAGGCGCGAACACCGGGGAGCTGTTTTTT. Translated, it gives CSVEAGANTGELFF. This rearrangement joins TRBV29-1 to TRBJ2-2, with no clear D. The CDR3 has 14 amino acids. Trimming shortened V by 3 bases and J by 0 bases, and 8 bases separated the two germline ends. Germline assignment: CDR1 SQVTM and CDR2 ANQGSEA.

The chain combines TRBV5-1 with TRBJ2-2; D gene unclear. The CDR3 has 14 amino acids. Trimming left V 0 bases short and J 7 bases short, with 10 bases between. From germline, CDR1 is SGHRS and CDR2 YFSETQ. CDR3 in DNA: TGCGCCAGCAGCTTGGTGGGTTCGGTCGGGGAGCTGTTTTTT. It specifies CASSLVGSVGELFF.

This chain joins TRBV5-8 and TRBJ2-6; D unresolved. The CDR3 is 17 residues long. Trimming took 5 bases from V and 0 from J, leaving 15 bases between them. The germline V gene has CDR1 SGHTS and CDR2 YDEGEE. As DNA, the CDR3 is TGTGCCAGCAGGCAAATATCCTTTAGCTCTGGGGCCAACGTCCTGACTTTC. Protein sequence: CASRQISFSSGANVLTF.

This clone appeared a single time. This chain joins TRBV5-6 and TRBJ1-4; 10 nucleotides agree with TRBD1. The junction had 3 bases not matched to a gene; V was cut back by 4 bases and J by 0 bases. Germline V lookup: CDR1 SGHDT, CDR2 YYEEEE. This CDR3 comprises 16 residues. CDR3 protein: CASSAGTGATNEKLFF. CDR3 DNA: TGTGCCAGCAGCGCCGGGACAGGGGCAACTAATGAAAAACTGTTTTTT.

The CDR3 DNA reads as TGTGCCAGCAGTTTGGTCGATAATCCCTATGGCTACACCTTC. Its protein is CASSLVDNPYGYTF. The chain joins TRBV28 to TRBJ1-2; D not certain. The CDR3 runs to 14 residues. V lost 3 bases to trimming and J lost 4 bases, with 12 bases between them. Germline V lookup: CDR1 MDHEN, CDR2 SYDVKM.

The chain combines TRBV5-1 with TRBJ2-1; tentative D call: TRBD1 (6 bases). Trimming shortened V by 1 base and J by 9 bases, and 17 bases separated the two germline ends. The CDR3 runs 15 residues. The germline gives CDR1 SGHRS, CDR2 YFSETQ. Here the CDR3 reads CASSLRDTSKGEQFF. Here the CDR3 DNA reads TGCGCCAGCAGCTTGAGGGACACCTCGAAGGGTGAGCAGTTCTTC.

Comments on this clone: The same CDR3 is also encoded by other DNA sequences in this sample. The rearrangement uses TRBV18 and TRBJ2-7; TRBD1 or TRBD2 may be the D gene (5 bases each). This CDR3 has 14 amino acids. V lost 2 bases and J 2 bases, leaving 10 bases between the germline ends. Looked up from germline, CDR1 is KGHSH and CDR2 is LQKENI. CDR3 residues: CASSPGTETYEQYF. CDR3 sequence (DNA): TGTGCCAGCTCACCAGGGACGGAAACCTACGAGCAGTACTTC.

V usage is TRBV7-2 and J usage is TRBJ2-7; 8 nucleotides match TRBD2. CDR1 is SGHTA and CDR2 is FQGNSA in the germline V gene. J lost 3 bases, V lost 2 bases, and 6 bases had no gene match. There are 15 residues in the CDR3. The CDR3 nucleotides are TGTGCCAGCAGCTTACGGAGCGGGAGTAACTACGAGCAGTACTTC. Its translation is CASSLRSGSNYEQYF. Complete variable domain (other parts from reference TRBV7-2 and TRBJ2-7): GAGVSQSPSNKVTEKGKDVELRCDPISGHTALYWYRQSLGQGLEFLIYFQGNSAPDKSGLPSDRFSAERTGGSVSTLTIQRTQQEDSAVYLCASSLRSGSNYEQYFGPGTRLTVT.

This chain joins TRBV4-1 and TRBJ2-7, with D tentatively TRBD1 (5 bases). V gave up 4 bases and J gave up 5 bases, with 18 bases separating them. The CDR3 has 15 amino acids. CDR1 and CDR2 from the germline V gene are MGHRA and YSYEKL. DNA of the CDR3: TGCGCCAGCAGCCCACAACTTAGACAGAGCCACGAGCAGTACTTC. This codes for CASSPQLRQSHEQYF.

To note about this clone: Other DNA sequences in this specimen translate into the identical CDR3. The V gene is TRBV4-2, the J gene TRBJ2-2; TRBD1 agrees at 7 bases. The germline V gene encodes CDR1 LGHNA and CDR2 YNFKEQ. This CDR3 region has 15 residues. The V and J ends lost 3 bases and 0 bases, in that order; junction bases with no gene match: 1. CDR3 in DNA: TGTGCCAGCAGCCACGGGACAGCGAACACCGGGGAGCTGTTTTTT. This sequence encodes CASSHGTANTGELFF.

This clone was seen a single time. The V and J genes are TRBV6-4 and TRBJ2-1, with D possibly TRBD2 on 7 matching bases. The germline gives CDR1 MRHNA, CDR2 SNTAGT. With 6 bases removed from V and 7 bases from J, the gap between germline ends came to 19 bases. The CDR3 loop spans 15 amino acids. For the CDR3, the DNA is TGTGCCAGCAGCCCCAGGGCGGGGGCGTTGAATGAGCAGTTCTTC. Translation: CASSPRAGALNEQFF.

In regard to this clone: Other DNA sequences in the same sample also yield this CDR3. The chain is built from TRBV2 and TRBJ1-1; D not certain. Germline values: CDR1 SNHLY, CDR2 FYNNEI. V lost 0 bases and J 8 bases, leaving 7 bases between the germline ends. CDR3 size: 12 residues. This CDR3 is CASSEAGTEAFF. CDR3 bases: TGTGCCAGCAGTGAAGCGGGAACAGAAGCTTTCTTT. Variable domain in full (rest from reference TRBV2 and TRBJ1-1): EPEVTQTPSHQVTQMGQEVILRCVPISNHLYFYWYRQILGQKVEFLVSFYNNEISEKSEIFDDQFSVERPDGSNFTLKIRSTKLEDSAMYFCASSEAGTEAFFGQGTRLTVV.

This sequence joins TRBV2 and TRBJ2-1, with 9 bases fitting TRBD2. V dropped 6 bases and J dropped 2; count of bases not matched to a gene: 11. CDR1 is SNHLY, CDR2 FYNNEI, per germline. The CDR3 runs 17 residues. The CDR3 sequence is CASSPTRLAETYNEQFF. The DNA of the CDR3 is TGTGCCAGCAGCCCTACCCGACTAGCGGAGACCTACAATGAGCAGTTCTTC.

V gene TRBV28 combines with J gene TRBJ1-2; a possible D gene is TRBD1 (5 bases). The CDR3 loop spans 11 amino acids. Germline CDR1 is MDHEN and CDR2 is SYDVKM. V lost 11 bases and J lost 8, with 15 bases in between. CDR3 sequence (DNA): TGTGCCGGACACTCGGGAGGAGGCTACACCTTC. It specifies CAGHSGGGYTF.

A remark on this clone: Other DNA variants within this sample encode the same CDR3. This chain joins TRBV29-1 and TRBJ2-5; 9 nucleotides align to TRBD2. Germline V lookup: CDR1 SQVTM, CDR2 ANQGSEA. The CDR3 is 12 amino acids. Trimming took 6 bases from V and 3 from J; bases not matched to a gene: 2. CDR3 sequence: CSVASGEETQYF. CDR3 bases: TGCAGCGTGGCTAGCGGGGAAGAGACCCAGTACTTC. Drawing the rest from reference TRBV29-1 and TRBJ2-5, the complete variable domain is SAVISQKPSRDICQRGTSLTIQCQVDSQVTMMFWYRQQPGQSLTLIATANQGSEATYESGFVIDKFPISRPNLTFSTLTVSNMSPEDSSIYLCSVASGEETQYFGPGTRLLVL.

CDR3 coding DNA: TGCGCCAGCAGCCAACTACGACAAGAGACCCAGTACTTC. This gives the protein CASSQLRQETQYF. This sequence joins TRBV4-1 and TRBJ2-5; D remains unclear. CDR3 size: 13 residues. The germline V and J ends were trimmed by 2 bases and 2 bases, with 6 bases remaining between them. CDR1 is MGHRA, CDR2 YSYEKL, per germline.